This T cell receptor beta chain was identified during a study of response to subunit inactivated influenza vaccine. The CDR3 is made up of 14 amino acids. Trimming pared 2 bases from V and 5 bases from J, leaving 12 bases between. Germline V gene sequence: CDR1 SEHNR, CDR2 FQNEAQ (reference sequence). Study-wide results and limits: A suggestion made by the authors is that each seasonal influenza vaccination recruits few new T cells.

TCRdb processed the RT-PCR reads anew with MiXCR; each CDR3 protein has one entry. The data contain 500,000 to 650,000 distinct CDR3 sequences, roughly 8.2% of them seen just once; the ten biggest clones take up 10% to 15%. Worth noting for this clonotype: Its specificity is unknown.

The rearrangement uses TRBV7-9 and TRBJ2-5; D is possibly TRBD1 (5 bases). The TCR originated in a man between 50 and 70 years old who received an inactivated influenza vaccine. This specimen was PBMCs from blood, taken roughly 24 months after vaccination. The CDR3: CASSLRYKGETQYF. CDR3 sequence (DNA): TGTGCCAGCAGCTTACGGTACAAGGGGGAGACCCAGTACTTC.